The rows below give T cell receptor beta chains drawn from one sample of a study of T cell repertoires in cytomegalovirus infection. For these TCRs, the target antigens are not known. TCRdb reprocessed the reads via MiXCR and lists one record per CDR3 protein. Of about 830,000 distinct CDR3 sequences in the sample, 30% to 35% are singletons; the top ten hold roughly 12%. The sequencing here drew on cultured CD8+ T cells from PBMCs, taken from culture after CMV antigen stimulation. The source of these receptors is a human donor in good health (CMV status not recorded). Some clones in this sample may be carry-over from other donors' samples. The CDR3 runs from the conserved cysteine through the conserved F or W. A D gene is named only where the DNA matches it firmly. The size entry is marked missing in some rows and otherwise reads once, few, many or a size class.

CDR3nt: TGTGCCAGCAGCTTAGGAGAAGGAGACAGATTGAATGGCTACACCTTC
CDR3aa: CASSLGEGDRLNGYTF
j_gene: TRBJ1-2
v_gene: TRBV7-8
d_gene: -
abundance: -

CDR3nt: TGTGCCAGCAGCCGAGAGCGGGACTTGTACCAAGAGACCCAGTACTTC
CDR3aa: CASSRERDLYQETQYF
j_gene: TRBJ2-5
v_gene: TRBV12-3/TRBV12-4
d_gene: TRBD2
abundance: -

CDR3nt: TGCGCCAGCAGCCCCACCGTAGGACAGCCGAACACTGAAGCTTTCTTT
CDR3aa: CASSPTVGQPNTEAFF
j_gene: TRBJ1-1
v_gene: TRBV4-3
d_gene: -
abundance: -

CDR3nt: TGTGCCAGCAGTGAAAATGAAGGGATGTACCAAGAGACCCAGTACTTC
CDR3aa: CASSENEGMYQETQYF
j_gene: TRBJ2-5
v_gene: TRBV6-1
d_gene: -
abundance: -

CDR3nt: TGTGCCAGCAGTCCACTAGCGGGGGGTCGGACAGATACGCAGTATTTT
CDR3aa: CASSPLAGGRTDTQYF
j_gene: TRBJ2-3
v_gene: TRBV27
d_gene: TRBD2
abundance: few

CDR3nt: TGTGCCAGCAGCCTGCCCGGGGCGGGAGGAGATACGCAGTATTTT
CDR3aa: CASSLPGAGGDTQYF
j_gene: TRBJ2-3
v_gene: TRBV11-1
d_gene: TRBD2
abundance: many

CDR3nt: TGTGCCAGCAGTGATGCCCGCGGACAGGGGGCAAGGGTGTATAGCAATCAGCCCCAGCATTTT
CDR3aa: CASSDARGQGARVYSNQPQHF
j_gene: TRBJ1-5
v_gene: TRBV6-1
d_gene: TRBD1
abundance: many

CDR3nt: TGTGCCAGCTGCGCCACAGGGAAGGAGACCCAGTACTTC
CDR3aa: CASCATGKETQYF
j_gene: TRBJ2-5
v_gene: TRBV6-2/TRBV6-3
d_gene: -
abundance: -

CDR3nt: TGTGCCAGCAGTGGGACTAGCGGGGGAGCGAACACCGGGGAGCTGTTTTTT
CDR3aa: CASSGTSGGANTGELFF
j_gene: TRBJ2-2
v_gene: TRBV6-5
d_gene: TRBD2
abundance: -

CDR3nt: TGTGCCAGCAGCTTAGACCCGGGGATGGTTCACACCGGGGAGCTGTTTTTT
CDR3aa: CASSLDPGMVHTGELFF
j_gene: TRBJ2-2
v_gene: TRBV7-3
d_gene: -
abundance: many

CDR3nt: TGTGCCAGCAGCTCCGGACAGGGGGCCGGCAATGAGCAGTTCTTC
CDR3aa: CASSSGQGAGNEQFF
j_gene: TRBJ2-1
v_gene: TRBV7-3
d_gene: TRBD1
abundance: -

CDR3nt: TGTGCCAGTAGTATAATTCGGGACTCTGGGGCCAACGTCCTGACTTTC
CDR3aa: CASSIIRDSGANVLTF
j_gene: TRBJ2-6
v_gene: TRBV19
d_gene: -
abundance: -

CDR3nt: TGTGCCAGCAGTCCACTCGGGCTGGGCACTGAAGCTTTCTTT
CDR3aa: CASSPLGLGTEAFF
j_gene: TRBJ1-1
v_gene: TRBV12-3/TRBV12-4
d_gene: -
abundance: -

CDR3nt: TGTGCCAGCAGAGTCTACAGGGGGAACTATGGCTACACCTTC
CDR3aa: CASRVYRGNYGYTF
j_gene: TRBJ1-2
v_gene: TRBV6-8
d_gene: TRBD1
abundance: few

CDR3nt: TGTGCCAGCAGCACAACTAGCGGGGGGCTTTACACAGATACGCAGTATTTT
CDR3aa: CASSTTSGGLYTDTQYF
j_gene: TRBJ2-3
v_gene: TRBV7-2
d_gene: TRBD2
abundance: many

CDR3nt: TGTGCCAGCAGCTTCGGATCTTACACAGATACGCAGTATTTT
CDR3aa: CASSFGSYTDTQYF
j_gene: TRBJ2-3
v_gene: TRBV7-6
d_gene: -
abundance: few

CDR3nt: TGTGCCAGGGAAGAAAGGACTGAAGCTTTCTTT
CDR3aa: CAREERTEAFF
j_gene: TRBJ1-1
v_gene: TRBV2
d_gene: -
abundance: -

CDR3nt: TGCAGTGCTAGTAAGGTTGGAGACTACGAGCAGTACTTC
CDR3aa: CSASKVGDYEQYF
j_gene: TRBJ2-7
v_gene: TRBV20-1
d_gene: -
abundance: -

CDR3nt: TGTGCCAGCAGCCGACTAGCGGGCCGCACAGATACGCAGTATTTT
CDR3aa: CASSRLAGRTDTQYF
j_gene: TRBJ2-3
v_gene: TRBV6-4
d_gene: TRBD2
abundance: -

CDR3nt: TGTGCCAGCACCGAAACAGGCACAGATACGCAGTATTTT
CDR3aa: CASTETGTDTQYF
j_gene: TRBJ2-3
v_gene: TRBV6-5
d_gene: -
abundance: once

CDR3nt: TGTGCCAGCAGCTCGACAGGGTCGGGCAATCAGCCCCAGCATTTT
CDR3aa: CASSSTGSGNQPQHF
j_gene: TRBJ1-5
v_gene: TRBV6-2/TRBV6-3
d_gene: TRBD1
abundance: many

CDR3nt: TGTGCCAGCAGCTCTGACAGGGGAACCGTTTTCACTGAAGCTTTCTTT
CDR3aa: CASSSDRGTVFTEAFF
j_gene: TRBJ1-1
v_gene: TRBV5-4
d_gene: TRBD1
abundance: -

CDR3nt: TGTGCCAGCAGGGGACATTTCGACAACATGAACACTGAAGCTTTCTTT
CDR3aa: CASRGHFDNMNTEAFF
j_gene: TRBJ1-1
v_gene: TRBV2
d_gene: -
abundance: -

CDR3nt: TGTGCCAGCAACTTGATCCCGGGGGCTAAAGAGACCCAGTACTTC
CDR3aa: CASNLIPGAKETQYF
j_gene: TRBJ2-5
v_gene: TRBV7-6
d_gene: -
abundance: -

CDR3nt: TGTGCCAGCAGTGACAGGGGGCAGAATTCACCCCTCCACTTT
CDR3aa: CASSDRGQNSPLHF
j_gene: TRBJ1-6
v_gene: TRBV6-5
d_gene: TRBD1
abundance: -

CDR3nt: TGTGCCAGCAGCTTGGTGCAGCATGAGCAGTTCTTC
CDR3aa: CASSLVQHEQFF
j_gene: TRBJ2-1
v_gene: TRBV5-6
d_gene: -
abundance: few

CDR3nt: TGTGCCAGGGGGACCAGGGGGCAGGAGACCCAGTACTTC
CDR3aa: CARGTRGQETQYF
j_gene: TRBJ2-5
v_gene: TRBV2
d_gene: TRBD1
abundance: -

CDR3nt: TGTGCCAGTAGTATGAGCACAGGGCAGAGCGCAGATACGCAGTATTTT
CDR3aa: CASSMSTGQSADTQYF
j_gene: TRBJ2-3
v_gene: TRBV19
d_gene: -
abundance: -

CDR3nt: TGCGCCAGCAGCCCGAGCTCGACAGACAATGAGCAGTTCTTC
CDR3aa: CASSPSSTDNEQFF
j_gene: TRBJ2-1
v_gene: TRBV5-1
d_gene: -
abundance: -

CDR3nt: TGTGCCAGCACCCTCGAGGGGACGGTCCAAGAGACCCAGTACTTC
CDR3aa: CASTLEGTVQETQYF
j_gene: TRBJ2-5
v_gene: TRBV6-6
d_gene: -
abundance: -

CDR3nt: TGTGCCAGCAGCTTGGGGGCGATGTCCTACAATGAGCAGTTCTTC
CDR3aa: CASSLGAMSYNEQFF
j_gene: TRBJ2-1
v_gene: TRBV5-5
d_gene: -
abundance: -

CDR3nt: TGTGCCAGCAGTACACTAGGTAGTGAGGGGCTCGGGGCCAACGTCCTGACTTTC
CDR3aa: CASSTLGSEGLGANVLTF
j_gene: TRBJ2-6
v_gene: TRBV6-2/TRBV6-3
d_gene: -
abundance: few

CDR3nt: TGTGTCAGCAGCCGGGACAGCCAAGGTGGGGAGCTGTTTTTT
CDR3aa: CVSSRDSQGGELFF
j_gene: TRBJ2-2
v_gene: TRBV6-2/TRBV6-3
d_gene: TRBD1
abundance: -

CDR3nt: TGTGCCAGCAGTTCCCAGGACGGCAATCAGCCCCAGCATTTT
CDR3aa: CASSSQDGNQPQHF
j_gene: TRBJ1-5
v_gene: TRBV27
d_gene: -
abundance: -

CDR3nt: TGTGCCAGCAGTCCGGACGGGAACACCGGGGAGCTGTTTTTT
CDR3aa: CASSPDGNTGELFF
j_gene: TRBJ2-2
v_gene: TRBV9
d_gene: -
abundance: many

CDR3nt: TGTGCCAGCAGATTTACAGCAGCTGGCACCGGGGAGCTGTTTTTT
CDR3aa: CASRFTAAGTGELFF
j_gene: TRBJ2-2
v_gene: TRBV12-3/TRBV12-4
d_gene: -
abundance: -

CDR3nt: TGTGCCAGCAGCTTAGACCTACAAGTGAACTCTGAAGCTTTCTTT
CDR3aa: CASSLDLQVNSEAFF
j_gene: TRBJ1-1
v_gene: TRBV7-4
d_gene: -
abundance: -

CDR3nt: TGTGCCAGCAGTCCCTATGGGGACAGGGACAGCTCCTACGAGCAGTACTTC
CDR3aa: CASSPYGDRDSSYEQYF
j_gene: TRBJ2-7
v_gene: TRBV27
d_gene: TRBD1
abundance: many

CDR3nt: TGTGCCAGCAGCTCTCCCGGGACAGGGTGGAATGAGCAGTTCTTC
CDR3aa: CASSSPGTGWNEQFF
j_gene: TRBJ2-1
v_gene: TRBV7-9
d_gene: TRBD1
abundance: -

CDR3nt: TGTGCCAGCGGCTACCCGGGACTAGGCACAGATACGCAGTATTTT
CDR3aa: CASGYPGLGTDTQYF
j_gene: TRBJ2-3
v_gene: TRBV6-5
d_gene: TRBD2
abundance: -

CDR3nt: TGTGCCAGCAGGAACAAGGAATCTTACAATGAGCAGTTCTTC
CDR3aa: CASRNKESYNEQFF
j_gene: TRBJ2-1
v_gene: TRBV6-6
d_gene: -
abundance: few

CDR3nt: TGTGCCAGCTCACCAGGACAGTATATCCCCGGGGAGCTGTTTTTT
CDR3aa: CASSPGQYIPGELFF
j_gene: TRBJ2-2
v_gene: TRBV6-2/TRBV6-3
d_gene: -
abundance: many

CDR3nt: TGTGCCAGCAGCTTGGACGGGAACACCGGGGAGCTGTTTTTT
CDR3aa: CASSLDGNTGELFF
j_gene: TRBJ2-2
v_gene: TRBV7-3
d_gene: -
abundance: many

CDR3nt: TGTGCCAGCAGTGAAGCGGAAACAGATACGCAGTATTTT
CDR3aa: CASSEAETDTQYF
j_gene: TRBJ2-3
v_gene: TRBV6-1
d_gene: -
abundance: -

CDR3nt: TGTGCCAGCAGTGAAATTTATGCGGGACAGACTAACTATGGCTACACCTTC
CDR3aa: CASSEIYAGQTNYGYTF
j_gene: TRBJ1-2
v_gene: TRBV25-1
d_gene: TRBD1
abundance: many

CDR3nt: TGTGCCAGCAGTCCAGGATGGAGCTCCTACGAGCAGTACTTC
CDR3aa: CASSPGWSSYEQYF
j_gene: TRBJ2-7
v_gene: TRBV6-5
d_gene: -
abundance: few

CDR3nt: TGCGCCAGCAGCCAAGACTTATGGGGCACTGAAGCTTTCTTT
CDR3aa: CASSQDLWGTEAFF
j_gene: TRBJ1-1
v_gene: TRBV4-3
d_gene: -
abundance: -

CDR3nt: TGTGCCAGCAACCCGGGAGAGTATAATGAAAAACTGTTTTTT
CDR3aa: CASNPGEYNEKLFF
j_gene: TRBJ1-4
v_gene: TRBV7-6
d_gene: -
abundance: few

CDR3nt: TGTGCCAGCAGGAAGATAACAGACAGCCTCGGTGGCACTGAAGCTTTCTTT
CDR3aa: CASRKITDSLGGTEAFF
j_gene: TRBJ1-1
v_gene: TRBV27
d_gene: -
abundance: few

CDR3nt: TGTGCCAGCAGCTTATCAGACCGGACAGGGGATACCTACAATGAGCAGTTCTTC
CDR3aa: CASSLSDRTGDTYNEQFF
j_gene: TRBJ2-1
v_gene: TRBV7-9
d_gene: TRBD1
abundance: many

CDR3nt: TGTGCCAGCAGTCCGACAGTCCGGAGGTTAACAGATGAGCAGTTCTTC
CDR3aa: CASSPTVRRLTDEQFF
j_gene: TRBJ2-1
v_gene: TRBV27
d_gene: -
abundance: -

CDR3nt: TGTGCCAGCAGCTTAGCCCCGGGGGCGGACAATGAGCAGTTCTTC
CDR3aa: CASSLAPGADNEQFF
j_gene: TRBJ2-1
v_gene: TRBV7-9
d_gene: -
abundance: -

CDR3nt: TGTGCCATCAGTGATAACGCTGTCACTAGCTCGAACAATGAGCAGTTCTTC
CDR3aa: CAISDNAVTSSNNEQFF
j_gene: TRBJ2-1
v_gene: TRBV10-3
d_gene: -
abundance: few

CDR3nt: TGTGCCAGCAGCTTAGAAGGCGGGGGCGCCTACAATGAGCAGTTCTTC
CDR3aa: CASSLEGGGAYNEQFF
j_gene: TRBJ2-1
v_gene: TRBV7-8
d_gene: -
abundance: many

CDR3nt: TGTGCCAGCAGTAAGGACAGGGAATTATATGGCTACACCTTC
CDR3aa: CASSKDRELYGYTF
j_gene: TRBJ1-2
v_gene: TRBV6-1
d_gene: TRBD1
abundance: few

CDR3nt: TGTGCCAGCAGCTTAGATCCCGAGTATGGCTACACCTTC
CDR3aa: CASSLDPEYGYTF
j_gene: TRBJ1-2
v_gene: TRBV11-3
d_gene: -
abundance: -

CDR3nt: TGTGCCACCAGCAGAGTCAAGGGAGAGGATGGCTACACCTTC
CDR3aa: CATSRVKGEDGYTF
j_gene: TRBJ1-2
v_gene: TRBV15
d_gene: -
abundance: -